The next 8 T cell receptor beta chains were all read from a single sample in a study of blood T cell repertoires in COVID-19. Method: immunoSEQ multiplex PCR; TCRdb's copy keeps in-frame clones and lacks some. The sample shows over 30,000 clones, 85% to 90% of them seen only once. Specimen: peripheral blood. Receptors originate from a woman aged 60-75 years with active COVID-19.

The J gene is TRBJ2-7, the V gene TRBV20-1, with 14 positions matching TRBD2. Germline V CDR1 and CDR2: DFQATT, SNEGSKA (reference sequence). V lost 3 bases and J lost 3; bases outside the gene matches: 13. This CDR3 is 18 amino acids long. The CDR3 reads CSASFPRLAGGPDYEQYF. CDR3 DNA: TGCAGTGCTAGTTTCCCCCGACTAGCGGGAGGGCCTGACTACGAGCAGTACTTC.

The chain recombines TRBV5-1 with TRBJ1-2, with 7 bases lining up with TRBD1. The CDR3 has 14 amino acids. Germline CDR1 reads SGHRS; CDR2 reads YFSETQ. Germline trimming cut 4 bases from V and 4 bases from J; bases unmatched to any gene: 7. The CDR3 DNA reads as TGCGCCAGCAGCCCTGACAGGGAAGGCTATGGCTACACCTTC. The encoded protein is CASSPDREGYGYTF.

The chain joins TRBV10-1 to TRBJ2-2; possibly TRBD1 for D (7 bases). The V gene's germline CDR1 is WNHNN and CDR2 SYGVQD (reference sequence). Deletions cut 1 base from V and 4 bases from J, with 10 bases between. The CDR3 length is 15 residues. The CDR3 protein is CASSELQGGTGELFF. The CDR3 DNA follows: TGCGCCAGCAGTGAGTTGCAGGGGGGCACCGGGGAGCTGTTTTTT.

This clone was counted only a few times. DNA of the CDR3: TGTGCCAGCAGTTTATGGAGGGCCTGGTACAATGAGCAGTTCTTC. This gives the protein CASSLWRAWYNEQFF. This chain links TRBV28 with TRBJ2-1; the D gene is possibly TRBD2 (5 bases). Germline V gene data show CDR1 as MDHEN and CDR2 as SYDVKM. V was cut by 0 bases and J by 4 bases, with 10 bases left in between. CDR3 length: 15 residues. The full variable domain, in which reference TRBV28 and TRBJ2-1 provide the parts outside the CDR3, is DVKVTQSSRYLVKRTGEKVFLECVQDMDHENMFWYRQDPGLGLRLIYFSYDVKMKEKGDIPEGYSVSREKKERFSLILESASTNQTSMYLCASSLWRAWYNEQFFGPGTRLTVL.

The CDR3 nucleotides are TGTGCCAGCAGTGAAATTTGGGGGAAAAAAGGGACAGGAAGTGGTGGGGCCAACGTCCTGACTTTC. Translating it yields CASSEIWGKKGTGSGGANVLTF. The chain joins TRBV6-1 to TRBJ2-6; 8 bases are shared with TRBD1. After removal of 2 bases from V and 3 bases from J, the junction contained 21 bases not matched to a gene. Per germline, CDR1 MNHNS and CDR2 SASEGT. The CDR3 totals 22 residues.

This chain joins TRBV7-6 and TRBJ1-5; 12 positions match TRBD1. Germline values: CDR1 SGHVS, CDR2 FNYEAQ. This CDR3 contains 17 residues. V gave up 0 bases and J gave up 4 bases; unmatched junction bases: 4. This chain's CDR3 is CASSLAGTGGANQPQHF. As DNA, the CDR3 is TGTGCCAGCAGCTTAGCTGGGACAGGGGGCGCAAATCAGCCCCAGCATTTT.

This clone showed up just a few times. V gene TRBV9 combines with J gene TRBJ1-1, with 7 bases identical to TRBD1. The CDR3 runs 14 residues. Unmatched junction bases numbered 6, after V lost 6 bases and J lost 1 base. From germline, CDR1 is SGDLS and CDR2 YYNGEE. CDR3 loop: CASNRGQTNTEAFF. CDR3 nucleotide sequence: TGTGCCAGCAACCGGGGACAGACGAACACTGAAGCTTTCTTT.

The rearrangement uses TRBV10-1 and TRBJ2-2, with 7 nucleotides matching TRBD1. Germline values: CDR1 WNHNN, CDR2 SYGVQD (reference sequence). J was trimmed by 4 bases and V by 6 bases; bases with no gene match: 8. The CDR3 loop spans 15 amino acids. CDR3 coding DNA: TGCGCCAGCAGCTCAGACAGGGTGGGCACCGGGGAGCTGTTTTTT. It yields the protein CASSSDRVGTGELFF.